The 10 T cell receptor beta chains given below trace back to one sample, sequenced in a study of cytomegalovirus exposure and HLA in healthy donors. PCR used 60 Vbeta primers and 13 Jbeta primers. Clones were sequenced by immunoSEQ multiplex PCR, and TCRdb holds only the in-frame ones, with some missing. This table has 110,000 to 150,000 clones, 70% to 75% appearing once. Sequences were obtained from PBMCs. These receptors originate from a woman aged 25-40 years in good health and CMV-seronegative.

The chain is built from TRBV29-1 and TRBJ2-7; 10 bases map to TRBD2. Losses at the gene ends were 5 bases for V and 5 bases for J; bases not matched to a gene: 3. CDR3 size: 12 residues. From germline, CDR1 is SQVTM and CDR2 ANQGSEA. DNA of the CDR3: TGCAGCGTTTCGCTAGCGGGGGACGAGCAGTACTTC. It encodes CSVSLAGDEQYF.

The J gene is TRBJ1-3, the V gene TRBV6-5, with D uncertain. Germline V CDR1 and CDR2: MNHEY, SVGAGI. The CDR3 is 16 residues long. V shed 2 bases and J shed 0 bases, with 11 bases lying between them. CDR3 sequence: CASSYADTHSGNTIYF. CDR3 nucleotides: TGTGCCAGCAGTTACGCTGACACTCACTCTGGAAACACCATATATTTT.

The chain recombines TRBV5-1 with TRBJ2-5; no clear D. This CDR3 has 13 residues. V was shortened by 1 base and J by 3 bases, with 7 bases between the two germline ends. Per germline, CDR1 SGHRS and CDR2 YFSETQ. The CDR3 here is CASSLTAEETQYF. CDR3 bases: TGCGCCAGCAGCTTGACTGCTGAAGAGACCCAGTACTTC.

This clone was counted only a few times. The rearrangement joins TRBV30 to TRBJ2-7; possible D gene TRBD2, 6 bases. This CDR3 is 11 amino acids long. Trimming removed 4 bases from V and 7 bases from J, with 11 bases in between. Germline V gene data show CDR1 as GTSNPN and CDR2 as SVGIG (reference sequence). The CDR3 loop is CAWTLGGEQYF. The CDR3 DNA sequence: TGTGCCTGGACCCTGGGGGGTGAGCAGTACTTC.

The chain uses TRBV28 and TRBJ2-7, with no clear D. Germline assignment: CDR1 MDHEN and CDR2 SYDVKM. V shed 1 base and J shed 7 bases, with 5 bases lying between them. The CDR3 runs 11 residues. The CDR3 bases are TGTGCCAGCAGTTTATTTAGAGAGCAGTACTTC. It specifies CASSLFREQYF.

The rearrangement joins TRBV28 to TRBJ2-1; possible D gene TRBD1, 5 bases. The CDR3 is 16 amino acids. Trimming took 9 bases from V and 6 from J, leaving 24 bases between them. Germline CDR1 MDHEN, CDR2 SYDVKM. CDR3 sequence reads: CASITLGADLPNEQFF. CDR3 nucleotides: TGTGCCAGTATAACGCTTGGGGCCGACCTCCCCAATGAGCAGTTCTTC.

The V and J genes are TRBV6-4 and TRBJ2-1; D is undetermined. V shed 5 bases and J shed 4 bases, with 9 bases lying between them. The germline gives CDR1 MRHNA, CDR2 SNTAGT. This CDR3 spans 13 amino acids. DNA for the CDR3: TGTGCCAGCAGTCGCGGAGCGTACAATGAGCAGTTCTTC. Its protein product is CASSRGAYNEQFF.

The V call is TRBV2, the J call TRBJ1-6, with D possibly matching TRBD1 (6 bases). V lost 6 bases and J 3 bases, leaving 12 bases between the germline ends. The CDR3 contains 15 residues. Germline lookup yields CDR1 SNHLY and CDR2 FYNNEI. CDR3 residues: CASRPTGFYNSPLHF. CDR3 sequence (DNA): TGTGCCAGCAGGCCCACAGGGTTCTATAATTCACCCCTCCACTTT.

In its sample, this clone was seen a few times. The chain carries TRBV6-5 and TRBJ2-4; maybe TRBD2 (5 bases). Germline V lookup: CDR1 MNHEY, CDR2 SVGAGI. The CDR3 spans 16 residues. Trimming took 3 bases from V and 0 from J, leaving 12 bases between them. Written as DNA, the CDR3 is TGTGCCAGCAGTTATTCGGCGGGTCAAGCCAAAAACATTCAGTACTTC. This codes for CASSYSAGQAKNIQYF.

CDR3 sequence reads: CASSPLPRGETQYF. DNA of the CDR3: TGTGCCAGCTCACCACTGCCACGCGGGGAGACCCAGTACTTC. The V and J genes are TRBV18 and TRBJ2-5; D might be TRBD2 (5 bases). This CDR3 has 14 amino acids. Trimming removed 1 base from V and 5 bases from J, with 11 bases in between. Per germline, CDR1 KGHSH and CDR2 LQKENI.